A selection of T cell receptor beta chains follows, all from one sample in a study of identical twins. One entry per CDR3 protein results from TCRdb running MiXCR on the 5' RACE reads. The sample has 650,000 to 800,000 distinct CDR3 sequences, approximately 9% seen once. This sample also belongs to another study, concerning yellow fever vaccine responses in identical twins.

Specimen: PBMCs. The source is a woman under 30 in good health. CDR3s include the opening cysteine and the closing phenylalanine or tryptophan. The D gene is left open where the match is weak. A clone size is listed for some rows: how often the clone was seen (once, few, many), or a class if it is expanded.

v_gene	d_gene	abundance	j_gene	CDR3nt	CDR3aa
TRBV4-3	TRBD1	many	TRBJ2-7	TGCGCCAGCAGCCAAGATTCCGGGACAGGGCTTCCCTACGAGCAGTACTTC	CASSQDSGTGLPYEQYF
TRBV7-9	.	.	TRBJ2-1	TGTGCCAGCAGCTTAGTTAGTAGCCCAGCGGAGGGGAAGTTCTTC	CASSLVSSPAEGKFF
TRBV3-1	.	few	TRBJ1-1	TGTGCCAGCAGCCAAGGCAGGGGAAGCACTGAAGCTTTCTTT	CASSQGRGSTEAFF
TRBV10-3	.	many	TRBJ1-4	TGTGCCATCAGGGCGGACGGTGGAAATGAAAAACTGTTTTTT	CAIRADGGNEKLFF
TRBV11-2	TRBD1	few	TRBJ2-5	TGTGCCAGCAAAACTCGACAGGGTCGGGAGACCCAGTACTTC	CASKTRQGRETQYF
TRBV7-2	.	.	TRBJ2-7	TGTGCCGTCGAGCATAGCGGCATCAGCTCCTACGAGCAGTACTTC	CAVEHSGISSYEQYF
TRBV12-3/TRBV12-4	.	few	TRBJ2-1	TGTGCCAGCAGACCACAGGGTTTCAATGAGCAGTTCTTC	CASRPQGFNEQFF
TRBV4-3	TRBD1	few	TRBJ2-3	TGCGCCAGCAGCCAAGATTCTAATTCAAGAACAGGGGCAGATACGCAGTATTTT	CASSQDSNSRTGADTQYF
TRBV5-1	.	few	TRBJ2-2	TGCGCCAGCAGCTTTGGTGTGGCAGGGAACACCGGGGAGCTGTTTTTT	CASSFGVAGNTGELFF
TRBV20-1	TRBD1	few	TRBJ2-7	TGCAGTGCTAGAGATGGGACAGGGGGGTCCTACGAGCAGTACTTC	CSARDGTGGSYEQYF
TRBV12-3/TRBV12-4	TRBD1	.	TRBJ2-7	TGTGCCAGCAGTTGGGGGGGACAGGGGGCTTTCTCCTACGAGCAGTACTTC	CASSWGGQGAFSYEQYF
TRBV24-1	TRBD1	few	TRBJ2-5	TGTGCCACCAGGGGACAGATACAAGAGACCCAGTACTTC	CATRGQIQETQYF
TRBV20-1	.	many	TRBJ2-2	TGCAGTGCTAGAGATCCCAGAGAATCGAACACCGGGGAGCTGTTTTTT	CSARDPRESNTGELFF
TRBV20-1	.	few	TRBJ1-2	TGCAGTGCTAGGAGGGAATTGGGTGGCTACACCTTC	CSARRELGGYTF
TRBV19	.	few	TRBJ2-1	TGTGCCAGTAGTATCAAGCCGAATGAGCAGTTCTTC	CASSIKPNEQFF
TRBV29-1	.	many	TRBJ1-2	TGCAGCGTTGTGGTTCAGACCTATGGCTACACCTTC	CSVVVQTYGYTF
TRBV5-1	TRBD2	few	TRBJ2-5	TGCGCCAGCAGCCCTGGACTAGCGGGACCCCGTCAAGAGACCCAGTACTTC	CASSPGLAGPRQETQYF
TRBV5-6	TRBD1	once	TRBJ2-4	TGTGCCAGCAGCCAACCCGGGACAGCGGCCATTCAGTACTTC	CASSQPGTAAIQYF
TRBV24-1	.	many	TRBJ2-1	TGTGCCACCAGTGATCGGCCCAGTACCTACAATGAGCAGTTCTTC	CATSDRPSTYNEQFF
TRBV6-5	.	.	TRBJ2-7	TGTGCCAGCAGTTACGCGAGGACGTCCGAGCAGTACTTC	CASSYARTSEQYF
TRBV15	TRBD2	few	TRBJ2-2	TGTGCCACCAGCAGAGATGAGGGTAGCGGGGGCGGGGAGCTGTTTTTT	CATSRDEGSGGGELFF
TRBV10-2	TRBD2	.	TRBJ2-1	TGCGCCAGCAGTGCTTTGCTAGCGGGAGGGAATGAGCAGTTCTTC	CASSALLAGGNEQFF
TRBV28	TRBD2	.	TRBJ2-1	TGTGCCAGCAGTCCCCCAGTAGCGGGGCCCTACAATGAGCAGTTCTTC	CASSPPVAGPYNEQFF
TRBV29-1	TRBD2	.	TRBJ2-5	TGCAGCGTTGATCGGACTAGCGGGAGGGCAGAGACCCAGTACTTC	CSVDRTSGRAETQYF
TRBV12-3/TRBV12-4	TRBD1	.	TRBJ1-6	TGTGCCAGCAGTTTAAGGGACAGTAATTCACCCCTCCACTTT	CASSLRDSNSPLHF
TRBV29-1	TRBD2	.	TRBJ2-3	TGCAGCGTTGGACTAGCGGGAATAACAGATACGCAGTATTTT	CSVGLAGITDTQYF
TRBV28	.	few	TRBJ2-7	TGTGCCAGCAGGATGGTAGGGGGCTACGAGCAGTACTTC	CASRMVGGYEQYF
TRBV4-2	TRBD2	few	TRBJ2-2	TGTGCCAGCAGCCCGCGGACTAGCACCGGGGAGCTGTTTTTT	CASSPRTSTGELFF
TRBV7-2	TRBD2	few	TRBJ2-3	TGTGCCAGCAGCCAAAGGACTAGTTTTGCAGATACGCAGTATTTT	CASSQRTSFADTQYF
TRBV28	.	.	TRBJ2-7	TGTGCCAGCAGCCGGAGAGGGAACGCCGAGCAGTACTTC	CASSRRGNAEQYF
TRBV28	.	few	TRBJ2-7	TGTGCCAGCAGTTCGCTTTTTAGGGAACCCCTAACCGACGAGCAGTACTTC	CASSSLFREPLTDEQYF
TRBV6-5	.	few	TRBJ1-2	TGTGCCAGCAGTTATTCGACAGAAAGTAACTATGGCTACACCTTC	CASSYSTESNYGYTF
TRBV5-5	.	few	TRBJ1-1	TGTGCCAGCAGCACGCTGACGAACACTGAAGCTTTCTTT	CASSTLTNTEAFF
TRBV5-6	TRBD2	.	TRBJ2-5	TGTGCCAGCAGCAACTGGGGGGGGGTCCAAGAGACCCAGTACTTC	CASSNWGGVQETQYF
TRBV5-1	TRBD1	.	TRBJ1-1	TGCGCCAGCAGCTTGGTTGGGACAGTTGACACTGAAGCTTTCTTT	CASSLVGTVDTEAFF
TRBV6-5	TRBD1	few	TRBJ2-1	TGTGCCAGCAGTTACTCGATCGGTAAGACAGGGCTGGACAATGAGCAGTTCTTC	CASSYSIGKTGLDNEQFF